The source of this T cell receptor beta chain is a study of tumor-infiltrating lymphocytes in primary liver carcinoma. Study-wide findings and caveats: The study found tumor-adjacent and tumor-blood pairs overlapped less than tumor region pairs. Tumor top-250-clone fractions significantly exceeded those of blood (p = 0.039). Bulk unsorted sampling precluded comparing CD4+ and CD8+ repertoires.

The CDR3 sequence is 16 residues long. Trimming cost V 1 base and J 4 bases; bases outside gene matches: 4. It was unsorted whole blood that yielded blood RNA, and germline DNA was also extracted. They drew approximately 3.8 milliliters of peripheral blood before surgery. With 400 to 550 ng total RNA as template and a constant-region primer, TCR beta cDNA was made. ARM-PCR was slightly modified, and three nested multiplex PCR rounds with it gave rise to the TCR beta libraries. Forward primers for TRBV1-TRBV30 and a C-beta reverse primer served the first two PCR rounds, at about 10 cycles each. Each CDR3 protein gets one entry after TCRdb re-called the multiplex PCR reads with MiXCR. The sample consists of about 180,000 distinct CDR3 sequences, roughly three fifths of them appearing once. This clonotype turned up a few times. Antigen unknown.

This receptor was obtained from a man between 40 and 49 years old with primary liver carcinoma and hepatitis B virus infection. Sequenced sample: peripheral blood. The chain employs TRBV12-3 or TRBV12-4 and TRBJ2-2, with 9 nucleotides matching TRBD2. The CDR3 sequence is CASSLGGGAGTGELFF. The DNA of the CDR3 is TGTGCCAGCAGTTTAGGCGGGGGGGCTGGCACCGGGGAGCTGTTTTTT.